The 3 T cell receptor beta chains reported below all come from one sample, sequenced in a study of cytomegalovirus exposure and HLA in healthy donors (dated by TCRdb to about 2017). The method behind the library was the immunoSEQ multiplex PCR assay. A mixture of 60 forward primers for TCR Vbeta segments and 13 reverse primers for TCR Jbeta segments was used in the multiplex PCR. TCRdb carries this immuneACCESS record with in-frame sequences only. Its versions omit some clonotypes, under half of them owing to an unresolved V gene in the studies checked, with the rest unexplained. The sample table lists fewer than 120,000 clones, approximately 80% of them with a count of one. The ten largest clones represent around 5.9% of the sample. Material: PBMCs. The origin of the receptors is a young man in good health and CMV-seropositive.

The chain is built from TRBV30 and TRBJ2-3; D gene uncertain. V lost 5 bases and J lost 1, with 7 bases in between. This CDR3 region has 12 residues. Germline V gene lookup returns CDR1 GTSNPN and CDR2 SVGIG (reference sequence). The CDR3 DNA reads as TGTGCCTGGGCCGAGGGCACAGATACGCAGTATTTT. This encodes CAWAEGTDTQYF.

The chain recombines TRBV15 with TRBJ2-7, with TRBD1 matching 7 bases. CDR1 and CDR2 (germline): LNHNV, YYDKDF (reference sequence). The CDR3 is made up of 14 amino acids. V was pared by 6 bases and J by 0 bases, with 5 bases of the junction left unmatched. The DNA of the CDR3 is TGTGCCACCAGTCCAGGGGGTATCTCCTACGAGCAGTACTTC. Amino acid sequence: CATSPGGISYEQYF.

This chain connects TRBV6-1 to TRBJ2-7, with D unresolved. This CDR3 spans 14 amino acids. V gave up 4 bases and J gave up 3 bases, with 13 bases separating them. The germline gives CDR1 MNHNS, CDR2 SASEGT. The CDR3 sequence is CASSGLDRYYEQYF. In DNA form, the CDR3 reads TGTGCCAGCAGTGGACTGGATAGGTACTACGAGCAGTACTTC.